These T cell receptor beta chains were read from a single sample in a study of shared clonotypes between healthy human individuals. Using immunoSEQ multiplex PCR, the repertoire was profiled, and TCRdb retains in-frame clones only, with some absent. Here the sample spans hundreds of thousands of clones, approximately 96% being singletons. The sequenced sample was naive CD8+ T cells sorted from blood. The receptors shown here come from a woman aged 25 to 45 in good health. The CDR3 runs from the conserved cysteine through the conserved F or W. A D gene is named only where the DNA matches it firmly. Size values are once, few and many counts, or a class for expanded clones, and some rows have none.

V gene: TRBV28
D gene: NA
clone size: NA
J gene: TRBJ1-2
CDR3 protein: CASSPREEAGYTF
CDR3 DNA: TGTGCCAGCAGCCCTAGGGAGGAGGCTGGCTACACCTTC

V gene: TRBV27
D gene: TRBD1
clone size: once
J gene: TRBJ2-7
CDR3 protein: CASSLDRVHEQYF
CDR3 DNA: TGTGCCAGCAGTCTGGACAGGGTCCACGAGCAGTACTTC

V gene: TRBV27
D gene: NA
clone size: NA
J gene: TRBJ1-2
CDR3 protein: CASSSSNYGYTF
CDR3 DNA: TGTGCCAGCAGTTCCAGTAACTATGGCTACACCTTC

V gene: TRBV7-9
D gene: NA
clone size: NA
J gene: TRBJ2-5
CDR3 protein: CASSFSTAIQETQYF
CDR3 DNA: TGTGCCAGCAGCTTTTCCACGGCAATCCAAGAGACCCAGTACTTC

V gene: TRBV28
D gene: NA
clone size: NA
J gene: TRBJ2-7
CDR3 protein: CASSPLEGHYEQYF
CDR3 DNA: TGTGCCAGCAGTCCCTTGGAGGGCCACTACGAGCAGTACTTC

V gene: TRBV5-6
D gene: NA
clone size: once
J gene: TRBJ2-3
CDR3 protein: CASSLELPGDTQYF
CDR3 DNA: TGTGCCAGCAGCTTGGAACTTCCTGGGGATACGCAGTATTTT

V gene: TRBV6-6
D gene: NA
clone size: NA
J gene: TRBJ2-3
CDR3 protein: CASLGGGNTQYF
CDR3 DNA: TGTGCCAGTTTAGGAGGGGGGAATACGCAGTATTTT

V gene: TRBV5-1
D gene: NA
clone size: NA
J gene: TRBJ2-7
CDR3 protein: CASSLVAEGYEQYF
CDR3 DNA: TGCGCCAGCAGCTTGGTAGCGGAGGGCTACGAGCAGTACTTC

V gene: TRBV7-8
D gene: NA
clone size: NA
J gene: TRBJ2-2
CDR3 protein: CASSLALSGVLKTGELFF
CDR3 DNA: TGTGCCAGCAGCTTAGCGCTGTCGGGAGTTCTGAAAACCGGGGAGCTGTTTTTT

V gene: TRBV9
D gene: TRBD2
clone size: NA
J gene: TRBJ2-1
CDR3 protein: CASSGAGTKDNEQFF
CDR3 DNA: TGTGCCAGCAGCGGAGCCGGGACTAAAGACAATGAGCAGTTCTTC